The clone carrying this T cell receptor (beta chain) was recorded at least ten times. Antigen unknown. After removal of 4 bases from V and 4 bases from J, the junction contained 10 bases not matched to a gene. The CDR3 contains 16 residues. Germline V CDR1 and CDR2: SGHRS, YFSETQ. The sample is drawn from a study of response to subunit inactivated influenza vaccine. General observations from the study: A suggestion made by the authors is that each seasonal influenza vaccination recruits few new T cells.

TCRdb fed the RT-PCR reads into MiXCR, producing one record per CDR3 protein. The sample holds approximately 490,000 distinct CDR3 sequences, more than 7% seen once. The sequences come from PBMCs from blood, collected 23 months after vaccination. The V and J genes are TRBV5-1 and TRBJ1-4; 7 bases are shared with TRBD1. This receptor was identified in a man aged 50 to 69 who received an inactivated influenza vaccine. The CDR3 DNA reads as TGCGCCAGCAGCACAACCGGGACAGTAGATAATGAAAAACTGTTTTTT. As protein: CASSTTGTVDNEKLFF.